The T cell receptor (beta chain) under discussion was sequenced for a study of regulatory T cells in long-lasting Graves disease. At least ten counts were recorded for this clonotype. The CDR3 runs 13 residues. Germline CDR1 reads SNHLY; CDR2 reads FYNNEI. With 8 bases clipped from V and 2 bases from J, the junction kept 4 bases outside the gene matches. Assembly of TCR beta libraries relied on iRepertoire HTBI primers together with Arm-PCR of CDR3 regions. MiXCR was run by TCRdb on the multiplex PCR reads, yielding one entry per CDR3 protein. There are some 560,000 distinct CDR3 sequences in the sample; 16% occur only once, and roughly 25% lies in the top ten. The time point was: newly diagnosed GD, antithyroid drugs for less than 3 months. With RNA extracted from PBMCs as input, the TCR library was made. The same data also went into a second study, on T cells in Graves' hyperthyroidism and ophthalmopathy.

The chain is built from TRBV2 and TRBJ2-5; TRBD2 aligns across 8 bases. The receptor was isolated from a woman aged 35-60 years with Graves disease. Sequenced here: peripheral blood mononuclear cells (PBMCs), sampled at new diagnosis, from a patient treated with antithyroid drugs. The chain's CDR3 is CASDGLAQETQYF. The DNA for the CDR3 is TGTGCCAGCGATGGACTAGCTCAAGAGACCCAGTACTTC.